Below are 16 T cell receptor beta chains sequenced from a single sample in a study of CD8+CD57+ T cells in acquired aplastic anemia (dated 2018 in TCRdb). Sequencing was carried out with an Illumina HiSeq 2000. Genomic DNA was used as template for profiling of TCR beta VDJ combinations and CDR3 sequences. TCRdb took the public reads, trimmed them with fastp at Q25, ran MiXCR for clone calling and kept in-frame beta chains. A single entry per CDR3 protein holds the most common genes and DNA from its merged rows. The sample yields 250,000 to 350,000 distinct CDR3 sequences; approximately 56% were counted once. Around 8% of the sample comes from the top ten. Sequencing was carried out using sorted CD4+, CD8+, or CD8+CD57+ T cells (not recorded which) from PBMCs. The receptor set was obtained from a human donor with severe aplastic anemia or a healthy control (not recorded which).

V is TRBV5-4 and J is TRBJ2-7; 11 bases match TRBD2. The V gene end was trimmed by 4 bases and the J gene end by 2 bases; junction bases not matched to a gene: 8. This CDR3 region has 16 residues. The germline V gene has CDR1 SGHNT and CDR2 YYREEE (reference sequence). The CDR3 bases are TGTGCCAGCAGCCCACTAGGGACTAGCGGAACCTACGAGCAGTACTTC. The encoded protein is CASSPLGTSGTYEQYF.

The chain carries TRBV24-1 and TRBJ1-5, with a possible D match to TRBD1 (5 bases). CDR1 KGHDR and CDR2 SFDVKD come from the germline V gene. V was pared by 4 bases and J by 5 bases, with 17 bases between. The CDR3 spans 16 residues. The CDR3 DNA sequence: TGTGCCACCAGTGAACAAAGTTGGGGGGGTGATCAGCCCCAGCATTTT. The encoded protein is CATSEQSWGGDQPQHF.

At least ten counts were recorded for this clonotype. This chain joins TRBV7-6 and TRBJ2-3; no definite D call. Germline V CDR1 and CDR2: SGHVS, FNYEAQ. There are 17 residues in the CDR3. The ends were cut back, 3 bases at V and 1 base at J, with 17 bases in the middle. CDR3 protein: CASSLGSGPAGTDTQYF. Written as DNA, the CDR3 is TGTGCCAGCAGCTTGGGATCCGGGCCCGCGGGCACAGATACGCAGTATTTT.

The V gene is TRBV7-2, the J gene TRBJ2-2, with a possible D match to TRBD1 (5 bases). The germline CDR1 and CDR2 sequences are SGHTA and FQGNSA. The CDR3 is 18 residues long. The V end was cut by 4 bases, the J end by 2 bases, with 20 bases between. The CDR3 DNA sequence: TGTGCCAGCAGCTCTCCCTGGGGCAGGGAATCTAACACCGGGGAGCTGTTTTTT. Its translation: CASSSPWGRESNTGELFF.

The rearrangement joins TRBV4-1 to TRBJ2-7; TRBD2 is a possible D gene (6 bases). The germline CDR1 and CDR2 sequences are MGHRA and YSYEKL. The CDR3 runs 13 residues. V lost 5 bases and J 4 bases, leaving 12 bases between the germline ends. CDR3 in DNA: TGCGCCAGCAGCTTACAGGAGGGGTACGAGCAGTACTTC. It is translated as CASSLQEGYEQYF.

The rearrangement links TRBV20-1 to TRBJ1-6, with 8 bases identical to TRBD1. The germline V gene has CDR1 DFQATT and CDR2 SNEGSKA (reference sequence). The CDR3 has 17 amino acids. Losses at the gene ends were 6 bases for V and 7 bases for J; bases not matched to a gene: 17. The CDR3: CSAQGGGTGGWNSPLHF. For the CDR3, the DNA is TGCAGTGCCCAAGGGGGGGGAACAGGGGGATGGAATTCACCCCTCCACTTT.

This chain links TRBV7-2 with TRBJ1-2, with D perhaps matching TRBD1 (6 bases). V was cut by 7 bases and J by 0 bases, with 12 bases left in between. Germline CDR1 SGHTA, CDR2 FQGNSA. The CDR3 sequence is 14 residues long. In DNA, the CDR3 is TGTGCCAGCAACACACAGGGAACTAACTATGGCTACACCTTC. Translated: CASNTQGTNYGYTF. Combining the CDR3 with reference TRBV7-2 and TRBJ1-2 gives the whole variable domain GAGVSQSPSNKVTEKGKDVELRCDPISGHTALYWYRQSLGQGLEFLIYFQGNSAPDKSGLPSDRFSAERTGGSVSTLTIQRTQQEDSAVYLCASNTQGTNYGYTFGSGTRLTVV.

This clonotype was picked up many times. The chain carries TRBV5-1 and TRBJ1-2; D remains unclear. Germline lookup yields CDR1 SGHRS and CDR2 YFSETQ. V was shortened by 0 bases and J by 0 bases, with 9 bases between the two germline ends. This CDR3 comprises 15 residues. Here the CDR3 DNA reads TGCGCCAGCAGCTTGGAAACGGGGACTAACTATGGCTACACCTTC. Translation gives CASSLETGTNYGYTF.

The chain carries TRBV7-6 and TRBJ2-7, with 7 bases aligning to TRBD1. Germline V gives CDR1 SGHVS, CDR2 FNYEAQ. This CDR3 is 16 amino acids long. Losses at the gene ends were 1 base for V and 1 base for J; bases not matched to a gene: 7. CDR3 in DNA: TGTGCCAGCAGCTTAGACCCGGGACAGAGTTCCTACGAGCAGTACTTC. This translates into CASSLDPGQSSYEQYF.

This chain links TRBV12-3 or TRBV12-4 with TRBJ1-1; D gene uncertain. V was shortened by 1 base and J by 0 bases, with 6 bases between the two germline ends. The CDR3 loop spans 14 amino acids. DNA of the CDR3: TGTGCCAGCAGTTTAGACAGCGTGAACACTGAAGCTTTCTTT. Its protein is CASSLDSVNTEAFF.

CDR3 protein: CAISEGRGGFYEQYF. DNA of the CDR3: TGTGCCATCAGTGAGGGTAGGGGAGGGTTCTACGAGCAGTACTTC. The chain links TRBV10-3 to TRBJ2-7; 7 bases fit TRBD2. The trim removed 2 bases at V and 3 bases at J, leaving 7 bases unmatched. Per germline, CDR1 ENHRY and CDR2 SYGVKD. This CDR3 contains 15 residues.

Notes on this clonotype: At one of its ends the junction is not consistent with the germline gene, which may arise from a read error. This chain uses TRBV20-1 with TRBJ2-7; D possibly corresponds to TRBD1 (6 bases). Germline lookup yields CDR1 DFQATT and CDR2 SNEGSKA (reference sequence). The CDR3 is 14 amino acids. CDR3 amino acids: CIARGGVGTGEQYF. In DNA, the CDR3 is TGCATTGCTAGAGGGGGTGTGGGCACCGGGGAGCAGTACTTC.

This clonotype was counted at least ten times. The chain links TRBV27 to TRBJ2-5, with D maybe TRBD1 (6 bases). Trimming cost V 1 base and J 1 base, with 13 bases left between them. Germline values: CDR1 MNHEY, CDR2 SMNVEV (reference sequence). This CDR3 is built from 16 residues. The CDR3 DNA is TGTGCCAGCAGTTTATTGGGCGACAGGACCCAAGAGACCCAGTACTTC. Encoded protein: CASSLLGDRTQETQYF.

This clonotype appeared once. One junction end disagrees with the germline gene, perhaps due to a read error. The J gene is TRBJ2-5, the V gene TRBV4-2, with D perhaps matching TRBD1 (5 bases). This CDR3 comprises 14 residues. Germline assignment: CDR1 LGHNA and CDR2 YNFKEQ. CDR3 bases: TGTGCCAGCAGCCAACCGACAGACCAAGTGACCCAGTACTTC. Encoded protein: CASSQPTDQVTQYF.

Only a few counts were recorded for this clonotype. This may stem from a read error, because a much larger clone lies one nucleotide away. Because the CDR3 is missing its conserved closing phenylalanine or tryptophan, this is likely a read error. The V call is TRBV7-3, the J call TRBJ1-3; D is ambiguous. Per the germline V gene, CDR1 is SGHTA and CDR2 is FQGTGA. CDR3 length: 16 amino acids. Trimming stripped 3 bases from V and 0 bases from J, with 12 bases between. The CDR3 DNA sequence: TGTGCCAGCAGCTTGGGAGGACCCAACTCTGGAAACACCATATATTCT. Its translation is CASSLGGPNSGNTIYS.

The gene calls are TRBV9 and TRBJ1-6; TRBD1 might be the D (5 bases). The CDR3 length is 14 residues. V was pared by 4 bases and J by 7 bases, with 12 bases between. Germline V gives CDR1 SGDLS, CDR2 YYNGEE. Here the CDR3 DNA reads TGTGCCAGCAGCCCGCAGGGAATGAATTCACCCCTCCACTTT. It is translated as CASSPQGMNSPLHF.